This T cell receptor beta chain was profiled in a study of beta chain features in type 1 diabetes. cDNA synthesis used the whole RNA isolate, giving expressed TCRB sequences. Sequenced by immunoSEQ multiplex PCR; TCRdb stores in-frame clones only, minus some. The top ten hold approximately 1% of the sample, which has 250,000 to 300,000 clones, 8% seen once. This CDR3 is built from 15 residues. V dropped 5 bases and J dropped 9; count of bases not matched to a gene: 8. Germline CDR1 is MNHEY and CDR2 is SMNVEV (reference sequence). The sample comprised central memory CD4+ T cells from blood. The rearrangement joins TRBV27 to TRBJ1-6; TRBD1 agrees at 9 bases. This sequence was found in a woman younger than 35 in good health. CDR3: CASSPGQGRRSPLHF. The CDR3 DNA reads TGTGCCAGCAGTCCGGGACAGGGACGGCGTTCACCCCTCCACTTT.